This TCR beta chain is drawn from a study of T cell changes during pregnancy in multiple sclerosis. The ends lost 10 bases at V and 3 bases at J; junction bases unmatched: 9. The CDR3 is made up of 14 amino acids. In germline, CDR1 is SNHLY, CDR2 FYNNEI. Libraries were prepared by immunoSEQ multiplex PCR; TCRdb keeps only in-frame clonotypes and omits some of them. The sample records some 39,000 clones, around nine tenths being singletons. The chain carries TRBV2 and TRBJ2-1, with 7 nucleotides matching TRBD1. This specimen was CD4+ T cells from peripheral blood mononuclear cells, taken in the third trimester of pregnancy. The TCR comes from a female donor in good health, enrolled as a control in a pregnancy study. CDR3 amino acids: CATPRGGSYNEQFF. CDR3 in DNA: TGTGCCACCCCTCGAGGGGGCAGCTACAATGAGCAGTTCTTC.